This TCR beta chain was identified in a study of OX40 agonist ivuxolimab in advanced cancers. About the study: Of mixed ages from about 20 to 90 and averaging approximately 60 years, the group was about 80% male. Patients with prior anti-PD-1, anti-PD-L1 or anti-CTLA-4 therapy were eligible; roughly 41% had some.

Study outcomes and limitations: At 0.1 to 3.0 mg/kg and by week 6, CD4+ and CD8+ T cells in the blood had expanded clonally.

Repertoires were generated with immunoSEQ multiplex PCR, while TCRdb's copy carries only in-frame clones and drops some. The sample shows more than 100,000 clones, just over 90% of them seen only once. A word on this clone: The target antigen is unknown.

Trimming took off 0 bases at V and 2 bases at J, with 13 bases between the two ends. This CDR3 is 16 amino acids long. Germline V gene sequence: CDR1 SGDLS, CDR2 YYNGEE. Sequenced material: CD4+ or CD8+ T cells sorted from blood, taken in a trial of the OX40 agonist ivuxolimab. The chain is built from TRBV9 and TRBJ2-3; D is ambiguous. The clonotype originates from an adult with an advanced solid tumor such as melanoma, head and neck, liver or kidney cancer. The CDR3 bases are TGTGCCAGCAGCGTAGGGACGTCGCTATACACAGATACGCAGTATTTT. As protein: CASSVGTSLYTDTQYF.